This T cell receptor beta chain was obtained from a study of blood T cell repertoires in COVID-19. In the study overall: Spain, Italy and the United States supplied samples that represented acute and convalescent COVID-19.

CDR1 is LNHDA, CDR2 SQIVND, per germline (reference sequence). CDR3 length equals 10 residues. Participants were aged about 18 to 95 years, lived in 24 US areas, and enrolled virtually. Recovery meant two consecutive negative NP/OP PCR tests, professional clearance, or resolved symptoms. Assay used: immunoSEQ multiplex PCR; TCRdb lists only in-frame clones, some missing. The sample lists roughly 400,000 clones; 90% were seen once. This chain connects TRBV19 to TRBJ1-2, with a tentative D call TRBD1 (5 bases). Source material: PBMCs or T cells enriched from blood (not recorded which). The receptor comes from a man between 18 and 29 years old who had recovered from COVID-19. The CDR3 protein is CAVWGGGYTF. The CDR3 DNA reads as TGTGCGGTCTGGGGCGGTGGCTACACCTTC.